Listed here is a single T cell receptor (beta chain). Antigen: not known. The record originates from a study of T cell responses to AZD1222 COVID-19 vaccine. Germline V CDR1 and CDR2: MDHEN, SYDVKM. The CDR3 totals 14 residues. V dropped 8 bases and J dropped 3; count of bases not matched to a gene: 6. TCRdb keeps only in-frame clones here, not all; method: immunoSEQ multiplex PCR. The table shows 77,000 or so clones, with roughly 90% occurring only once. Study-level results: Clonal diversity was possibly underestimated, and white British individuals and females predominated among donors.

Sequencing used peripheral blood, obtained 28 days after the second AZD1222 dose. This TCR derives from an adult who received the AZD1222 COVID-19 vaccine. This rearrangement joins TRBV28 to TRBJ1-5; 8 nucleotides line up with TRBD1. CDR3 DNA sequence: TGTGCCAGCTCGGACAGGGTTAACAATCAGCCCCAGCATTTT. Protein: CASSDRVNNQPQHF.